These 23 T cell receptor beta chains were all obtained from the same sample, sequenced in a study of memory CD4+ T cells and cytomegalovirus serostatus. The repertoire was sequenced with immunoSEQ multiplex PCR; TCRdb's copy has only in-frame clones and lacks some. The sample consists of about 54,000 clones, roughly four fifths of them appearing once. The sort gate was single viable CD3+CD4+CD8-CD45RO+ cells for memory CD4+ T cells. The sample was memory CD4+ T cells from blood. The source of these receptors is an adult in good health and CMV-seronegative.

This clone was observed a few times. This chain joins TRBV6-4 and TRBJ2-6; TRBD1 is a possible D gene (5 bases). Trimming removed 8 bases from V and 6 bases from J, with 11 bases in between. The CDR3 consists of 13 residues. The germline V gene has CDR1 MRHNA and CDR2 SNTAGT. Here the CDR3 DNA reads TGTGCCAGCTCAAATGGGGCGGCCAACGTCCTGACTTTC. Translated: CASSNGAANVLTF.

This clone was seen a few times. The CDR3 DNA sequence: TGTGCCAGTTATGGGAGGGTGAGGGAGGATGGCTACACCTTC. It specifies CASYGRVREDGYTF. This chain links TRBV2 with TRBJ1-2; D gene ambiguous. The CDR3 has 14 residues. Trimming took 9 bases from V and 6 from J, leaving 20 bases between them. Germline loops: CDR1 SNHLY, CDR2 FYNNEI.

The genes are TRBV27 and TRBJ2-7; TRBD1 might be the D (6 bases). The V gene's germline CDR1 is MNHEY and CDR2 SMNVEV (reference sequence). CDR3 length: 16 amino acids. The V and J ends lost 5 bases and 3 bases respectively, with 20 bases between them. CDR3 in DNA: TGTGCCAGCAGTCCCACCTTCCGGACAGAAGACTACGAGCAGTACTTC. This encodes CASSPTFRTEDYEQYF.

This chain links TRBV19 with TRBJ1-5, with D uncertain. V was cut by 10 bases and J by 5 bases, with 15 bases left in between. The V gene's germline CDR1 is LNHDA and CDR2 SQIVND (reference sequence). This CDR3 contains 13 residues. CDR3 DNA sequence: TGTGCCACCAAAATCCCCGGCGATCAGCCCCAGCATTTT. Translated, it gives CATKIPGDQPQHF.

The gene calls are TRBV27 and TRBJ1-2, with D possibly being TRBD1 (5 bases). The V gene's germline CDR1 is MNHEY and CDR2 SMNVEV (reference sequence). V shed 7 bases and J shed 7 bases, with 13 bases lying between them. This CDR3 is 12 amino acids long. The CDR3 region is CASKPGGGGYTF. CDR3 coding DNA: TGTGCCAGCAAGCCCGGGGGTGGTGGCTACACCTTC.

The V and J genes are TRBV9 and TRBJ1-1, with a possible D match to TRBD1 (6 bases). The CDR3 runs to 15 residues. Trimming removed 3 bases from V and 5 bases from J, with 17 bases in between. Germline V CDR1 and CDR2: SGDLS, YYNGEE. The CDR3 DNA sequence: TGTGCCAGCAGCGCACAGGGATACATGGGTACTGAAGCTTTCTTT. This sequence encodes CASSAQGYMGTEAFF.

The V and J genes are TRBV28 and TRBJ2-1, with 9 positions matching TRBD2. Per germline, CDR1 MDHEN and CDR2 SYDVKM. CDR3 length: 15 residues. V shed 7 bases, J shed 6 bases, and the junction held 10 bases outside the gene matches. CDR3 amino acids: CASKEYSGRINEQFF. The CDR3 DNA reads TGTGCCAGCAAGGAGTACAGCGGGAGGATCAATGAGCAGTTCTTC.

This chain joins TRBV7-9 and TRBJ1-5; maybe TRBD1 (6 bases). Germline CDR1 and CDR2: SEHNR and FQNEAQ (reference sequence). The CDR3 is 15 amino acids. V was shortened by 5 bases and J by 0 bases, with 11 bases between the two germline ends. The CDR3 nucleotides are TGTGCCAGCAGCGTAGGACAGCATAGCAATCAGCCCCAGCATTTT. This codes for CASSVGQHSNQPQHF.

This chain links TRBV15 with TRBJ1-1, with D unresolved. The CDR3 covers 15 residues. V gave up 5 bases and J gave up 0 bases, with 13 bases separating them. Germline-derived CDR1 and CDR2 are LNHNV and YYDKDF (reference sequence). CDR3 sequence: CATSQLVGLNTEAFF. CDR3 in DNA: TGTGCCACCAGCCAGCTTGTAGGTCTGAACACTGAAGCTTTCTTT.

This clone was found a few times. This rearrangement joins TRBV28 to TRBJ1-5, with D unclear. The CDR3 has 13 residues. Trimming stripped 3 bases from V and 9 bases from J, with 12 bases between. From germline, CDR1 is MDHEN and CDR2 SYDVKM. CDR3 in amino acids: CASSFSPPRPQHF. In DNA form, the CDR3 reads TGTGCCAGCAGTTTTTCCCCTCCTCGGCCCCAGCATTTT. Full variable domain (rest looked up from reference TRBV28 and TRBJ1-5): DVKVTQSSRYLVKRTGEKVFLECVQDMDHENMFWYRQDPGLGLRLIYFSYDVKMKEKGDIPEGYSVSREKKERFSLILESASTNQTSMYLCASSFSPPRPQHFGDGTRLSIL.

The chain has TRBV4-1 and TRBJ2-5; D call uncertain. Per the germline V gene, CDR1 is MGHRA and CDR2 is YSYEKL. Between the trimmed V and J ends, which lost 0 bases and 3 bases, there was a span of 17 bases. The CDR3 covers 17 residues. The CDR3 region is CASSQDVGLTGEETQYF. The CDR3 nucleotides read TGCGCCAGCAGCCAAGATGTCGGCCTGACTGGGGAAGAGACCCAGTACTTC.

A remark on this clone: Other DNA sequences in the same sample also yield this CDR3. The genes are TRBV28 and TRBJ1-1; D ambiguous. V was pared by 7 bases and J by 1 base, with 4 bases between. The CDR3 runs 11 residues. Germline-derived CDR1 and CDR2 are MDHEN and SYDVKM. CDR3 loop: CASTENTEAFF. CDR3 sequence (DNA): TGTGCCAGCACTGAGAACACTGAAGCTTTCTTT.

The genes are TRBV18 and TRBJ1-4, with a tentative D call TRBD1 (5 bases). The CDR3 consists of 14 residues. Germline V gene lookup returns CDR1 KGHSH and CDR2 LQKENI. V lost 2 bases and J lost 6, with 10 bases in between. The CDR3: CASSPFLGDEKLFF. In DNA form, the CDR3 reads TGTGCCAGCTCACCATTCTTAGGGGATGAAAAACTGTTTTTT.

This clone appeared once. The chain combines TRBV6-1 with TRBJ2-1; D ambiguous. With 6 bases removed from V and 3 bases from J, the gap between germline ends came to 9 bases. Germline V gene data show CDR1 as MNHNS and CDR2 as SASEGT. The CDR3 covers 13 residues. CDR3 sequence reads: CASREQRYNEQFF. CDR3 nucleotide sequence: TGTGCCAGCAGAGAACAGCGCTACAATGAGCAGTTCTTC.

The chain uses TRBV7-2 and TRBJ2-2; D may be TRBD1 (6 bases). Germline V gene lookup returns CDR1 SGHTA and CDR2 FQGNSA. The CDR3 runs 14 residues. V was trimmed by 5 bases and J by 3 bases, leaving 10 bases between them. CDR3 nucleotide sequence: TGTGCCAGCAGCCGGCGACAGGACACCGGGGAGCTGTTTTTT. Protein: CASSRRQDTGELFF.

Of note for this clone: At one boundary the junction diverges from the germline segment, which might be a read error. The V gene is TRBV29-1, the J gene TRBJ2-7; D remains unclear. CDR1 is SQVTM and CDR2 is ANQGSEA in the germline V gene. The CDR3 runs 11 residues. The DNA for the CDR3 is TGCAACGTGAAGGCCTCCCACGAGCAGTACTTC. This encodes CNVKASHEQYF.

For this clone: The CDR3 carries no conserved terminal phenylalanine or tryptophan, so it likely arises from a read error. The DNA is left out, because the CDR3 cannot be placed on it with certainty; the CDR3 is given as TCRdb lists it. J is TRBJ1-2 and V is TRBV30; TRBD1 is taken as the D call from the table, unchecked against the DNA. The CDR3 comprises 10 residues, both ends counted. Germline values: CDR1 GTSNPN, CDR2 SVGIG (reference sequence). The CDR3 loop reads CAWSDGTPYK.

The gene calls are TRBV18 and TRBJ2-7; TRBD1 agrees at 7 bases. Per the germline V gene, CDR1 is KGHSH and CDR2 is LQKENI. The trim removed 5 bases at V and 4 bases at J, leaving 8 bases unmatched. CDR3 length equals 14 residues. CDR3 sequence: CASSERTGAYEQYF. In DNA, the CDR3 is TGTGCCAGCTCAGAGCGGACAGGAGCGTACGAGCAGTACTTC. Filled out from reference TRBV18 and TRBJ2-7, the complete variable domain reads NAGVMQNPRHLVRRRGQEARLRCSPMKGHSHVYWYRQLPEEGLKFMVYLQKENIIDESGMPKERFSAEFPKEGPSILRIQQVVRGDSAAYFCASSERTGAYEQYFGPGTRLTVT.

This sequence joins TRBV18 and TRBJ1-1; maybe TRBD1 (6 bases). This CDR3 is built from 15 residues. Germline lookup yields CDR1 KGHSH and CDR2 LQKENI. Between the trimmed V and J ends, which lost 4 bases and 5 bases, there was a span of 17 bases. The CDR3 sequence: CASSLDQGFSTEAFF. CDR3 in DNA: TGTGCCAGCTCACTAGACCAGGGGTTTAGTACTGAAGCTTTCTTT.

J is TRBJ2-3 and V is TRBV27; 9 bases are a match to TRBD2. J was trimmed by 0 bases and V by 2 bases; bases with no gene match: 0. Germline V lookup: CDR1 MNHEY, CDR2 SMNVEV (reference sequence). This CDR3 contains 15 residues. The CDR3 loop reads CASSLTSGSTDTQYF. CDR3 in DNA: TGTGCCAGCAGTTTAACTAGCGGGAGCACAGATACGCAGTATTTT.

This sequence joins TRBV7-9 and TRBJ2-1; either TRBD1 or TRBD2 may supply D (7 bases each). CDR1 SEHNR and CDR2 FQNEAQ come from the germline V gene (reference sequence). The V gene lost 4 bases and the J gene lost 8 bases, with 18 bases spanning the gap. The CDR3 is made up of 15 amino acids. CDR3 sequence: CASSWEGVGGDEQFF. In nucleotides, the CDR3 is TGTGCCAGCAGCTGGGAGGGCGTAGGGGGCGATGAGCAGTTCTTC.

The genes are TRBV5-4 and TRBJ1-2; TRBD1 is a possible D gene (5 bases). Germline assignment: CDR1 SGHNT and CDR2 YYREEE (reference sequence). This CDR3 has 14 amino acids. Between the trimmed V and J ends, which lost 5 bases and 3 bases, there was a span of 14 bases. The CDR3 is CASSQGRGDYGYTF. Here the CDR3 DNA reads TGTGCCAGCAGTCAGGGCCGTGGGGACTATGGCTACACCTTC.

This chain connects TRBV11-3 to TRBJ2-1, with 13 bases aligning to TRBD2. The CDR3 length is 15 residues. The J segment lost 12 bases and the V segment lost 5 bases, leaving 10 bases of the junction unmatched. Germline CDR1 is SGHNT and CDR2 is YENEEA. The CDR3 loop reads CASSPGLAGVGGQFF. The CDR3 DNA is TGTGCCAGCAGCCCTGGACTAGCGGGGGTCGGCGGGCAGTTCTTC.